These 24 T cell receptor beta chains were all obtained from the same sample, sequenced in a study of T-cell reconstitution after alpha-beta-depleted transplantation in children. The library targeted TCRbeta and was prepared with unique molecular identifiers. TCRdb processed the PCR reads anew with MiXCR; each CDR3 protein has one entry. The data contain approximately 630,000 distinct CDR3 sequences, about 12% of them seen just once; the ten biggest clones take up about 0.77%. Sequencing used PBMCs, obtained before TCRalphabeta/CD19-depleted stem cell transplant. All receptors derive from a girl aged 2 to 10 with congenital amegakaryocytic thrombocytopenia, due to receive a stem cell transplant.

This clonotype has a count of ten or more. CDR3 in DNA: TGTGCCGGATCCGCCCCGGGCAGGGACCACGAGCAGTACTTC. Encoded protein: CAGSAPGRDHEQYF. This sequence joins TRBV28 and TRBJ2-7; tentatively, D is TRBD1 or TRBD2 (5 bases each). Trimming left V 11 bases short and J 5 bases short, with 22 bases between. Germline assignment: CDR1 MDHEN and CDR2 SYDVKM. The CDR3 contains 14 residues.

CDR3 bases: TGCAGTGCTGGGAAGCGGGAGGGAGCGTTCGATACGCAGTATTTT. Translation gives CSAGKREGAFDTQYF. V gene TRBV20-1 combines with J gene TRBJ2-3; 10 nucleotides match TRBD2. CDR1 DFQATT and CDR2 SNEGSKA come from the germline V gene (reference sequence). CDR3 length: 15 amino acids. After removal of 5 bases from V and 6 bases from J, the junction contained 11 bases not matched to a gene.

This clonotype came up many times. This chain uses TRBV29-1 with TRBJ2-3; D is unresolved. The CDR3 length is 13 residues. Trimming took 0 bases from V and 4 from J, leaving 8 bases between them. Germline CDR1 and CDR2: SQVTM and ANQGSEA. The CDR3 bases are TGCAGCGTTGAAGATCAGGCCGCAGATACGCAGTATTTT. As protein: CSVEDQAADTQYF.

This clonotype showed up many times. The V call is TRBV4-1, the J call TRBJ2-7; 8 bases agree with TRBD1. CDR1 and CDR2 from the germline V gene are MGHRA and YSYEKL. The CDR3 spans 17 residues. The J segment lost 1 base and the V segment lost 0 bases, leaving 8 bases of the junction unmatched. DNA of the CDR3: TGCGCCAGCAGCCAAGATCGAAGGACAGGGAATTCCTACGAGCAGTACTTC. Its protein product is CASSQDRRTGNSYEQYF.

This clonotype was found many times. The germline gene is not matched at one end of the junction; a read error may be the cause. The rearrangement links TRBV5-1 to TRBJ2-6; D remains unclear. Germline V gene lookup returns CDR1 SGHRS and CDR2 YFSETQ. The CDR3 length is 15 residues. The CDR3 spells CASSLDLSGANVLTF. For the CDR3, the DNA is TGTGCCAGCAGTTTAGATCTCTCTGGGGCCAACGTCCTGACTTTC.

To note about this clonotype: This may be a read error, as it is one base from a much larger clone. The chain carries TRBV12-3 or TRBV12-4 and TRBJ2-5, with 12 bases that match TRBD2. CDR3 length: 15 amino acids. CDR3 loop: CASTTSGRFGETQSF. The CDR3, as DNA: TGTGCCAGCACCACTAGCGGGAGGTTCGGGGAGACCCAGTCCTTC.

This clonotype has just a few counts. The V and J genes are TRBV5-1 and TRBJ1-3, with 9 bases fitting TRBD1. This CDR3 is 15 amino acids long. Per germline, CDR1 SGHRS and CDR2 YFSETQ. Germline trimming cut 0 bases from V and 3 bases from J; bases unmatched to any gene: 1. DNA of the CDR3: TGCGCCAGCAGCTTGGAGGGACAGGGTGGAAACACCATATATTTT. Residues: CASSLEGQGGNTIYF.

This clonotype was detected only a few times. The rearrangement links TRBV20-1 to TRBJ2-3; 9 bases map to TRBD2. The V gene end was trimmed by 0 bases and the J gene end by 1 base; junction bases not matched to a gene: 8. The germline gives CDR1 DFQATT, CDR2 SNEGSKA (reference sequence). This CDR3 is built from 17 residues. The CDR3: CSAREAGGGSGTDTQYF. CDR3 bases: TGCAGTGCTAGAGAGGCGGGAGGGGGGTCGGGCACAGATACGCAGTATTTT.

This clonotype was detected only a few times. This chain links TRBV5-1 with TRBJ1-4; 7 nucleotides match TRBD1. The CDR3 has 16 amino acids. The trim removed 4 bases at V and 1 base at J, leaving 7 bases unmatched. Looked up from germline, CDR1 is SGHRS and CDR2 is YFSETQ. Here the CDR3 DNA reads TGCGCCAGCAGCCCGGGCTGGACAGGAACTAATGAAAAACTGTTTTTT. Protein sequence: CASSPGWTGTNEKLFF.

In regard to this clonotype: This may arise from a read error, as a much more abundant clone is one base away. The rearrangement uses TRBV20-1 and TRBJ2-7; 8 bases line up with TRBD2. Germline CDR1 and CDR2: DFQATT and SNEGSKA (reference sequence). V was pared by 5 bases and J by 3 bases, with 9 bases of the junction left unmatched. This CDR3 contains 14 residues. This CDR3 is CSAESGSPRYEQYF. CDR3 bases: TGCAGTGCTGAGAGCGGGAGTCCTCGCTACGAGCAGTACTTC.

The sample holds many counts of this clonotype. The chain joins TRBV5-1 to TRBJ2-1, with 8 positions matching TRBD2. CDR3 length: 16 amino acids. Trimming removed 2 bases from V and 1 base from J; junction bases left unmatched: 5. Germline V lookup: CDR1 SGHRS, CDR2 YFSETQ. The CDR3 sequence: CASSFPAGVSYNEQFF. CDR3 nucleotide sequence: TGCGCCAGCAGCTTCCCAGCGGGAGTGTCCTACAATGAGCAGTTCTTC. Using reference TRBV5-1 and TRBJ2-1 for the parts outside the CDR3, the full variable domain is KAGVTQTPRYLIKTRGQQVTLSCSPISGHRSVSWYQQTPGQGLQFLFEYFSETQRNKGNFPGRFSGRQFSNSRSEMNVSTLELGDSALYLCASSFPAGVSYNEQFFGPGTRLTVL.

This clonotype has only a few counts. CDR3 bases: TGTGCCAGCAGCTTAGCGCCGGGTATCGTCGATGAGCAGTTCTTC. Protein sequence: CASSLAPGIVDEQFF. The chain has TRBV7-9 and TRBJ2-1; D not resolved. Trimming took off 0 bases at V and 8 bases at J, with 14 bases between the two ends. Germline lookup yields CDR1 SEHNR and CDR2 FQNEAQ (reference sequence). CDR3 length: 15 amino acids.

This clonotype was seen only a few times. The chain couples TRBV18 to TRBJ1-6; D not certain. From germline, CDR1 is KGHSH and CDR2 LQKENI. V gave up 6 bases and J gave up 7 bases, with 7 bases separating them. The CDR3 runs to 12 residues. CDR3 bases: TGTGCCAGCTCGGCTAGAAATTCACCCCTCCACTTT. Translating it yields CASSARNSPLHF.

The rearrangement uses TRBV7-9 and TRBJ2-2; 8 positions agree with TRBD2. V lost 6 bases and J lost 7; bases outside the gene matches: 10. The CDR3 covers 15 residues. CDR1 is SEHNR, CDR2 FQNEAQ, per germline (reference sequence). This chain's CDR3 is CASRTGGRNVGELFF. CDR3 nucleotides: TGTGCCAGCAGAACGGGCGGGAGGAACGTCGGGGAGCTGTTTTTT.

In its sample, this clonotype was seen many times. J is TRBJ2-1 and V is TRBV4-1, with TRBD2 identical over 7 bases. Looked up from germline, CDR1 is MGHRA and CDR2 is YSYEKL. With V trimmed by 3 bases and J by 6 bases, 11 bases remained unmatched. The CDR3 loop spans 16 amino acids. The CDR3 DNA is TGCGCCAGCAGCCATTTAACCGGGACTATCGGCAATGAGCAGTTCTTC. It yields the protein CASSHLTGTIGNEQFF.

The V call is TRBV5-1, the J call TRBJ2-2, with D possibly TRBD1 on 5 matching bases. The CDR3 runs 15 residues. Looked up from germline, CDR1 is SGHRS and CDR2 is YFSETQ. V lost 5 bases to trimming and J lost 6 bases, with 17 bases between them. This CDR3 is CASSLPAGWPGELFF. The CDR3 DNA reads as TGCGCCAGCAGTTTGCCGGCAGGGTGGCCCGGGGAGCTGTTTTTT.

This clonotype was counted ten times or more. This chain joins TRBV10-3 and TRBJ1-1; 8 nucleotides match TRBD1. Germline CDR1 reads ENHRY; CDR2 reads SYGVKD. The ends lost 8 bases at V and 4 bases at J; junction bases unmatched: 9. This CDR3 region has 14 residues. The CDR3 DNA reads as TGTGCCATCGCCGCTACAGGGGGTGGCACTGAAGCTTTCTTT. It encodes CAIAATGGGTEAFF.

This clonotype was seen repeatedly, ten times or more. The gene calls are TRBV7-6 and TRBJ2-1; TRBD2 might be the D (6 bases). Trimming pared 1 base from V and 4 bases from J, leaving 11 bases between. The CDR3 runs 15 residues. Germline values: CDR1 SGHVS, CDR2 FNYEAQ. The CDR3 nucleotides read TGTGCCAGCAGCTTAGACCCGGGACTTTACAATGAGCAGTTCTTC. It is translated as CASSLDPGLYNEQFF.

This clonotype came up many times. The V and J genes are TRBV5-1 and TRBJ2-7, with TRBD1 matching 8 bases. The CDR3 totals 17 residues. Losses at the gene ends were 3 bases for V and 2 bases for J; bases not matched to a gene: 13. Germline assignment: CDR1 SGHRS and CDR2 YFSETQ. CDR3 amino acids: CASSSSPDRALTYEQYF. CDR3 in DNA: TGCGCCAGCAGCTCCAGCCCGGACAGGGCCCTAACCTACGAGCAGTACTTC.

In its sample, this clonotype was seen a few times. The chain links TRBV4-1 to TRBJ2-1; D remains ambiguous. From germline, CDR1 is MGHRA and CDR2 YSYEKL. V was pared by 1 base and J by 8 bases, with 18 bases between. The CDR3 contains 16 residues. The CDR3 is CASSQVGVSDGDEQFF. CDR3 coding DNA: TGCGCCAGCAGCCAAGTTGGGGTCTCGGATGGGGATGAGCAGTTCTTC.

This clonotype was seen at least ten times. The chain recombines TRBV11-1 with TRBJ2-5; D not resolved. There are 19 residues in the CDR3. The germline V and J ends were trimmed by 0 bases and 0 bases, with 20 bases remaining between them. Germline lookup yields CDR1 SGHAT and CDR2 FQDESV (reference sequence). The chain's CDR3 is CASSLAGLPYLGYQETQYF. For the CDR3, the DNA is TGTGCCAGCAGCTTAGCGGGTCTCCCTTATCTCGGGTACCAAGAGACCCAGTACTTC.

The rearrangement joins TRBV20-1 to TRBJ2-1; 8 bases align to TRBD2. Germline trimming cut 1 base from V and 4 bases from J; bases unmatched to any gene: 3. Germline CDR1 reads DFQATT; CDR2 reads SNEGSKA (reference sequence). The CDR3 consists of 14 residues. The DNA of the CDR3 is TGCAGTGCTAGAGTTCGGGAGGGGTACAATGAGCAGTTCTTC. This codes for CSARVREGYNEQFF.

This clonotype was observed at least ten times. This chain uses TRBV10-3 with TRBJ1-6; the match to TRBD1 covers 7 bases. The V gene end was trimmed by 5 bases and the J gene end by 7 bases; junction bases not matched to a gene: 5. This CDR3 region has 14 residues. Germline V CDR1 and CDR2: ENHRY, SYGVKD. CDR3 loop: CAISPGQKNSPLHF. CDR3 bases: TGTGCCATCAGTCCGGGACAGAAGAATTCACCCCTCCACTTT.

This chain links TRBV12-3 or TRBV12-4 with TRBJ2-2, with no clear D. CDR3 length: 18 amino acids. Trimming took 2 bases from V and 2 from J, leaving 18 bases between them. CDR3 in amino acids: CASSLSFTARINTGELFF. The DNA of the CDR3 is TGTGCCAGCAGTTTAAGTTTCACCGCAAGAATAAACACCGGGGAGCTGTTTTTT.